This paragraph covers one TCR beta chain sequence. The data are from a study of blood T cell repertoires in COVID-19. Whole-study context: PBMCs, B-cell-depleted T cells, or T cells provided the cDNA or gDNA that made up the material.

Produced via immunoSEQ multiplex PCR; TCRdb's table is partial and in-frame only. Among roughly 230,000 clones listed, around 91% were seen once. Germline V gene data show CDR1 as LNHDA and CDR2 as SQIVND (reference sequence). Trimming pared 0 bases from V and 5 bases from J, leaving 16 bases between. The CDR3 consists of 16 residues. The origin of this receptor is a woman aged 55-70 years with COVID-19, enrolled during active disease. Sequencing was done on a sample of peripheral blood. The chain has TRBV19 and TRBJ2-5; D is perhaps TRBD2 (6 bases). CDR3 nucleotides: TGTGCCAGTAGTATAGAGAGGAGGGTTGGGGACGAGACCCAGTACTTC. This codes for CASSIERRVGDETQYF.